This record concerns one T cell receptor (beta chain) sequence. The data are from a study of control samples from healthy donors and cancer patients. The repertoire was sequenced with immunoSEQ multiplex PCR; TCRdb's copy has only in-frame clones and lacks some. Of around 63,000 clones listed, about 87% are singletons. The source material was PBMCs. The sequence was collected from a woman between 50 and 59 years old with head and neck cancer.

DNA of the CDR3: TGTGCCAGCAGCTTAGTGCGCGGGGCCGGAAACACCATATATTTT. Translating it yields CASSLVRGAGNTIYF. V gene TRBV7-2 combines with J gene TRBJ1-3; D might be TRBD1 (5 bases). Trimming left V 1 base short and J 4 bases short, with 11 bases between. CDR3 size: 15 residues. Per germline, CDR1 SGHTA and CDR2 FQGNSA.